This T cell receptor beta chain was observed in a study of beta chain features in type 1 diabetes (dated by TCRdb to between 2017 and 2018). Describing the broader study: Mean age, gender distribution, total cell number and subset yield did not differ between patients and healthy donors. A total of roughly 100 million sorted cells were examined across all samples, and RNA yield correlated strongly with the number of cells per subset. The study compared TCRB repertoires of sorted circulating CD4+ T cell subsets between recently diagnosed type 1 diabetes patients and matched healthy donors. Whereas all 28 donors provided naive and central memory subsets, regulatory and stem cell-like memory subsets were isolated from just 8 patients and about 8 healthy donors. What the study reported, not specific to this receptor: Because cDNA rather than genomic DNA was sequenced, highly expressing activated cells could have been over-represented, although no difference in activation and CD3 levels was found between groups. Shorter templates might be favored by PCR, yet because patient and control samples were amplified and corrected together, any such skew would affect both groups equally. HLA sub-analyses involved small numbers of individuals, so any influence of HLA type on TCRB rearrangement remained unresolved. Naive, central memory and regulatory TCRB repertoires appeared to be more similar among patients than among healthy donors. Patients with type 1 diabetes made fewer insertions and deleted more nucleotides at VDJ recombination sites, implying thymic rearrangement abnormalities. Type 1 diabetes patients showed a moderate but significant shortening of TCRB CDR3 length in all four CD4+ subsets.

Comment on this clone: What this receptor recognizes is not known. There are no base qualities to consult, and no much larger clone falls within one base.

A single peripheral blood draw of approximately 110 mL on average was collected from each donor into heparinised tubes. Naive, central memory, regulatory and stem cell-like memory CD4+ T cells were sorted on a BD FACSAria II using a panel including CD45RO, CCR7, CD25, CD127, CD95 and CD27. A purity above 98% was achieved for all sorted populations. PBMCs were isolated immediately by Lymphoprep density gradient centrifugation and stained directly without culture. Samples were stained and sorted in pairs, with one healthy donor and one patient per experiment, so that batch effects were minimized. All of the isolated RNA was reverse transcribed with the High Capacity cDNA Reverse Transcription Kit, so expressed TCRB transcripts were sequenced. Deep immunoSEQ sequencing was performed on naive, central memory and regulatory T cell samples, with an average of roughly 3.5 million total reads per sample. After sorted cells were lysed in RLT buffer, RNA was extracted with DNase-treated RNeasy Micro or Mini kits, with the choice depending on cell number. To prevent cross-contamination, every cell subset was processed on its own, while patient and healthy donor samples were processed together. The immunoSEQ multiplex PCR was used to amplify TCRB sequences from cDNA, generating 87-bp fragments that spanned the CDR3 region. Sequencing of the amplicons was performed on the Illumina HiSeq platform. The source study handled its data this way. PCR bias was computationally corrected using synthetic template baselines, reads within Hamming distance 2 were collapsed, and singletons that could not be merged were discarded. Reads were aligned against IMGT so that V, D and J genes, CDR3 length and insertions or deletions at six rearrangement sites could be assigned. Within each subset, clonotype counts were normalized to the number of sorted cells before true diversity and Gini coefficients were calculated with the tcR R package. The overlap coefficient, calculated on TCRB nucleotide sequences, was used to measure repertoire sharing. As a proxy for the pre-selection repertoire, out-of-frame TCRB sequences from naive cells were analyzed. TCRdb re-hosts the immuneACCESS table, in-frame sequences only. Its copies lack some clones; in the studies checked, an unresolved V gene accounts for under half of them, and the cause for the rest is not known. Clone size and V and J calls were adopted from that table, with D and trimming inferred from the DNA. This sample has under 300,000 clones in its table, and about 14% of those were observed once. 0.015% to 0.02% of the sample goes to the ten largest clones.

The CDR3, from cysteine to phenylalanine, totals 16 residues. The only DNA kept is the CDR3, 48 bases in frame from the first base. Reading the germline V gene (reference sequence) gives CDR1 SEHNR and CDR2 FQNEAQ. V and J are truncated by 5 bases and 0 bases respectively, leaving an intervening sequence of 13 bases. Input material: naive CD4+ T cells from blood. This specimen's cell subset or site label, per the study, means: true naive CD4+ T cells. The chain is encoded by TRBV7-9 joined to TRBJ2-2, with a weak D call of TRBD1 (5 bases match). The TCR sequence derives from a man aged 30 to 45 with type 1 diabetes. The CDR3 protein sequence reads: CASSHKQVANTGELFF. The DNA sequence is TGTGCCAGCAGCCATAAACAGGTTGCGAACACCGGGGAGCTGTTTTTT.